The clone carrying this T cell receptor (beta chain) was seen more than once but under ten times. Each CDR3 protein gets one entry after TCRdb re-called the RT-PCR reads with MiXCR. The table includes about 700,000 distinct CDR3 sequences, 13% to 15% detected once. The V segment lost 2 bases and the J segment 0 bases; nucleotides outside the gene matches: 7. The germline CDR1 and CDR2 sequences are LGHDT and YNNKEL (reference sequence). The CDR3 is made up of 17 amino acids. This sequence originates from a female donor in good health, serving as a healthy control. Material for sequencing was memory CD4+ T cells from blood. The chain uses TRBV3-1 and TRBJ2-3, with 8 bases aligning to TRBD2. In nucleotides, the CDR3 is TGTGCCAGCAGCCAAAGCAGGGCTAGCGGGAGCACAGATACGCAGTATTTT. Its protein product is CASSQSRASGSTDTQYF.